Below, one T cell receptor (beta chain) is given with its context. The antigen is not known. The sample belongs to a study of cytomegalovirus exposure and HLA in healthy donors. The PCR contained 60 Vbeta and 13 Jbeta primers. Repertoires were generated with immunoSEQ multiplex PCR, while TCRdb's copy carries only in-frame clones and drops some. Among tens of thousands of clones listed, about 70% were seen once. CDR1 and CDR2 from the germline V gene are WSHSY and SAAADI. V dropped 3 bases and J dropped 2 bases, with 14 bases sitting between them. The CDR3 spans 15 residues. Overall study results and limits: Segments of the TCR beta V type were, in most cases, productive about 90% or about 30% of the time in an earlier analysis. The CMV antigen specificity of a few CMV-associated chains was confirmed through in vitro analysis. Researchers counted around 160 TCR beta chains as cytomegalovirus-associated.

The source material was PBMCs. V and J are TRBV10-2 and TRBJ2-7; D is possibly TRBD2 (5 bases). The clonotype was recovered from a woman aged 45-59 years in good health and CMV-seropositive. The CDR3 protein is CASSDPSGGPYEQYF. In DNA, the CDR3 is TGCGCCAGCAGTGACCCCAGCGGAGGCCCCTACGAGCAGTACTTC.